Listed below are T cell receptor beta chains from one sample, sequenced in a study of cytomegalovirus exposure and HLA in healthy donors. Sequenced by immunoSEQ multiplex PCR; TCRdb stores in-frame clones only, minus some. The profile shows around 53,000 clones, about 82% of them singletons. The sample consisted of PBMCs. The receptor set was obtained from a man aged 25 to 40 in good health and CMV-seronegative. The CDR3 runs from the conserved cysteine through the conserved F or W. D genes are given only for firm matches. Clone size is not always given. Where it is, it says once, few, many or a class for expanded clones.

>.|TRBV30|TRBJ2-2|TRBD2
TGTGCCGCTTCCCTGCGGGGGTGGTCGACCGGGGAGCTGTTTTTT
CAASLRGWSTGELFF
>.|TRBV19|TRBJ2-6|.
TGTGCCAGTAGTATTCAGGGGTTAACCTCTGGGGCCAACGTCCTGACTTTC
CASSIQGLTSGANVLTF
>.|TRBV15|TRBJ1-5|.
TGTGCCACCAGCAGAGATCTAGCAGGTATAATCAATCAGCCCCAGCATTTT
CATSRDLAGIINQPQHF
>.|TRBV7-8|TRBJ1-2|TRBD1
TGTGCCAGCAGCTCGAGGACAGGGGGCAACTATGGCTACACCTTC
CASSSRTGGNYGYTF
>.|TRBV7-2|TRBJ2-3|.
TGTGCCAGCAGCAGAGGGTCAGATACGCAGTATTTT
CASSRGSDTQYF
>.|TRBV12-5|TRBJ2-1|TRBD2
TGTGCTAGTGGTTTGAAATGGCTAGCGGGAGGCAGGAATGAGCAGTTCTTC
CASGLKWLAGGRNEQFF
>.|TRBV9|TRBJ2-3|.
TGTGCCAGCAGCGTAGCTACCCGGGGGAGAACCACAGATACGCAGTATTTT
CASSVATRGRTTDTQYF
>once|TRBV4-3|TRBJ2-1|.
TGCGCCAGCAGCCTTTCCCCACTAGCAGAATCCTACAATGAGCAGTTCTTC
CASSLSPLAESYNEQFF
>once|TRBV25-1|TRBJ2-1|TRBD2
TGTGCCAGCTCCACTAGCGGGGGACTCTACAATGAGCAGTTCTTC
CASSTSGGLYNEQFF
>.|TRBV13|TRBJ2-1|TRBD2
TGTGCCAGCAGCGAGGGACTAGCGGGAGGCGCCCTTTACAATGAGCAGTTCTTC
CASSEGLAGGALYNEQFF
>.|TRBV2|TRBJ2-6|TRBD1
TGTGCCAGCAGTCCACAGGGGGCTGGGGCCAACGTCCTGACTTTC
CASSPQGAGANVLTF
>.|TRBV7-2|TRBJ2-3|TRBD2
TGTGCCAGCAGCACCCGACTAGCGGGGGGGTACTCCCCAGATACGCAGTATTTT
CASSTRLAGGYSPDTQYF
>.|TRBV4-2|TRBJ1-5|.
TGTGCCAGCAGCTACAGGAGAAGCCAGCCCCAGCATTTT
CASSYRRSQPQHF
>.|TRBV19|TRBJ2-7|TRBD2
TGTGCCAGTAGCTCTCGGGGAGTGACTAGCGGGAGCCACGAGCAGTACTTC
CASSSRGVTSGSHEQYF
>once|TRBV29-1|TRBJ2-3|.
TGCAGCGTTGGTTCTTCGGGCACAGATACGCAGTATTTT
CSVGSSGTDTQYF
>.|TRBV6-1|TRBJ2-7|TRBD1
TGTGCCAGCAATGCGAGACAGGGCGGCTACGAGCAGTACTTC
CASNARQGGYEQYF
>few|TRBV1|TRBJ1-1|.
TGCACCAGCAGCCGCCCGGGAACAGCTACTTTTGAAGCTTTCTTT
CTSSRPGTATFEAFF
>.|TRBV7-9|TRBJ2-2|.
TGTGCCAGCAGCTTATCCGCAGGGGCCACGTCCACCGGGGAGCTGTTTTTT
CASSLSAGATSTGELFF
>.|TRBV5-6|TRBJ1-1|.
TGTGCCAGCAAAGGTTTAGGCAGGGATGGGACTGGAGCTTTCTTT
CASKGLGRDGTGAFF
>.|TRBV28|TRBJ1-3|TRBD1
TGTGCCAGCACCACAGGGGTTCGTGGAAACACCATATATTTT
CASTTGVRGNTIYF
>few|TRBV7-8|TRBJ2-1|TRBD2
TGTGCCAGCAGCTTAATAGCGGGAGTTCCCGGTGAGCAGTTCTTC
CASSLIAGVPGEQFF
>.|TRBV5-6|TRBJ2-2|TRBD1
TGTGCCAGCAGCTTTGGACAGGCCGGGGAGCTGTTTTTT
CASSFGQAGELFF
>.|TRBV2|TRBJ1-5|.
TGTGCCAGCAGCGGACAGATATTTAGCAATCAGCCCCAGCATTTT
CASSGQIFSNQPQHF
>.|TRBV2|TRBJ2-2|TRBD1
TGTGCCACCCGGGACAGAAAAGGAGACGGGGAGCTGTTTTTT
CATRDRKGDGELFF
>.|TRBV6-5|TRBJ1-2|.
TGTGCCAGCAGTCAGGGATACTATGGCTACACCTTC
CASSQGYYGYTF
>.|TRBV7-2|TRBJ2-7|TRBD2
TGTGCCAGCAGTTCCGAGCGGGGAGGCTACGAGCAGTACTTC
CASSSERGGYEQYF
>.|TRBV11-2|TRBJ2-7|.
TGTGCCAGCAGACCTGGACGGACATCTACCTACGAGCAGTACTTC
CASRPGRTSTYEQYF
>.|TRBV5-1|TRBJ2-1|TRBD1
TGCGCCAGCAGCTCGACAGGGAGATATGAGCAGTTCTTC
CASSSTGRYEQFF
>once|TRBV9|TRBJ1-1|.
TGTGCCAGCGGTAGGGGGACCCCGAACACTGAAGCTTTCTTT
CASGRGTPNTEAFF
>.|TRBV11-3|TRBJ2-4|.
TGTGCCAGCAGCTTAGATAGACACTTGGACAAAAACATTCAGTACTTC
CASSLDRHLDKNIQYF
>.|TRBV6-5|TRBJ2-6|.
TGTGCCAGCTACTCCATACGCTCTGGGGCCAACGTCCTGACTTTC
CASYSIRSGANVLTF
>.|TRBV19|TRBJ2-2|.
TGTGCCAGTAGTTTCTACAGGGCGGCCGGGGAGCTGTTTTTT
CASSFYRAAGELFF
>.|TRBV27|TRBJ2-4|.
TGTGCCAGCAGTCCAAGGGGGGGTTCCATTCAGTACTTC
CASSPRGGSIQYF
>.|TRBV10-3|TRBJ2-3|.
TGTGCCATCAGTCAGCCATCAGGTACGCAGTATTTT
CAISQPSGTQYF
>.|TRBV18|TRBJ1-4|TRBD1
TGTGCCAGCTCACCTAACAGGGGCCCCAATGAAAAACTGTTTTTT
CASSPNRGPNEKLFF
>.|TRBV28|TRBJ1-6|.
TGTGCCAGCAGTTTATGGGGCTTGAAAAGCTCCTATAATTCACCCCTCCACTTT
CASSLWGLKSSYNSPLHF
>.|TRBV6-1|TRBJ2-7|TRBD1
TGTGCCAGCACCCAGGACAGGGGAGGCGAGCAGTACTTC
CASTQDRGGEQYF
>.|TRBV27|TRBJ2-5|.
TGTGCCAGCAGTGAACAGGGGACTCTGTCTGGGACCCAGTACTTC
CASSEQGTLSGTQYF
>.|TRBV6-5|TRBJ2-7|TRBD1
TGTGCCAGCAGTTTGGGACAGGCTTCCTACGAGCAGTACTTC
CASSLGQASYEQYF
>.|TRBV5-4|TRBJ2-7|TRBD2
TGTGCCAGCAGCCGGGCGGGAGGGGGCTCCTACGAGCAGTACTTC
CASSRAGGGSYEQYF